Below are 9 T cell receptor beta chains sequenced from a single sample in a study of blood T cell repertoires in COVID-19 (dated by TCRdb to 2020 to 2022). Library preparation used the immunoSEQ multiplex PCR assay. TCRdb took over this immuneACCESS table, retaining in-frame rearrangements with V and J assigned. Such tables are incomplete; in checked studies, under half of the missing clones stem from an unresolved V gene, and the remainder is unexplained. The sample records around 65,000 clones, around 87% of which are singletons. Roughly 15% of the sample comes from the top ten. The sequencing input was peripheral blood. These receptors originate from a human donor in a cohort sampled during active COVID-19.

In this sample, this clone turned up a few times. The rearrangement joins TRBV7-2 to TRBJ2-3, with TRBD1 as a possible D gene (5 bases). The CDR3 runs to 16 residues. Germline V gene lookup returns CDR1 SGHTA and CDR2 FQGNSA. Trimming took off 5 bases at V and 0 bases at J, with 15 bases between the two ends. CDR3 DNA: TGTGCCAGCAGCCCAAGGAGACAGTTTAGCACAGATACGCAGTATTTT. Translated: CASSPRRQFSTDTQYF.

The chain is built from TRBV5-1 and TRBJ1-2; D call uncertain. V shed 5 bases and J shed 8 bases, with 19 bases lying between them. CDR1 is SGHRS and CDR2 is YFSETQ in the germline V gene. The CDR3 runs 14 residues. The CDR3 loop reads CASSNGGGIRGYTF. The CDR3 nucleotides are TGCGCCAGCAGTAACGGCGGCGGGATTAGGGGCTACACCTTC.

V and J are TRBV9 and TRBJ2-2; tentatively, D is TRBD1 (6 bases). Germline CDR1 and CDR2: SGDLS and YYNGEE. V was cut by 3 bases and J by 4 bases, with 13 bases left in between. The CDR3 length is 15 residues. The CDR3 DNA reads TGTGCCAGCAGCGAGGCAGGGGCGATCACCGGGGAGCTGTTTTTT. Translated, it gives CASSEAGAITGELFF.

This chain joins TRBV18 and TRBJ1-1; possible D gene TRBD1, 6 bases. CDR1 KGHSH and CDR2 LQKENI come from the germline V gene. V was pared by 3 bases and J by 1 base, with 15 bases between. The CDR3 is 16 amino acids. In nucleotides, the CDR3 is TGTGCCAGCTCACCGTACACAACAGGGCCGAACACTGAAGCTTTCTTT. It is translated as CASSPYTTGPNTEAFF.

CDR3 DNA: TGTGCCAGCGACAGGGGTAAGGTGATTGGCACAGATACGCAGTATTTT. Its translation is CASDRGKVIGTDTQYF. The chain combines TRBV2 with TRBJ2-3; 8 bases fit TRBD1. This CDR3 has 16 residues. The J segment lost 1 base and the V segment lost 8 bases, leaving 11 bases of the junction unmatched. CDR1 and CDR2 (germline): SNHLY, FYNNEI.

This chain joins TRBV18 and TRBJ1-1; 7 bases map to TRBD1. This CDR3 contains 14 residues. Germline assignment: CDR1 KGHSH and CDR2 LQKENI. V shed 1 base and J 11 bases; nucleotides not matched to a gene: 10. Written as DNA, the CDR3 is TGTGCCAGCTCACCACGTTCCGGGACAGACCGCGCTTTCTTT. It encodes CASSPRSGTDRAFF.

This clone was observed a handful of times. The chain recombines TRBV28 with TRBJ1-6; no clear D. From germline, CDR1 is MDHEN and CDR2 SYDVKM. V was clipped by 6 bases and J by 8 bases, with 14 bases between them. CDR3 length: 14 residues. The CDR3 coding sequence is TGTGCCAGCAGCTCCGGTGCCGGTTATTCACCCCTCCACTTT. Protein: CASSSGAGYSPLHF.

V gene TRBV5-1 combines with J gene TRBJ2-3; D is ambiguous. V was pared by 1 base and J by 0 bases, with 18 bases between. Germline V lookup: CDR1 SGHRS, CDR2 YFSETQ. The CDR3 runs 18 residues. As DNA, the CDR3 is TGCGCCAGCAGCTTGTCCCCCACTACACCCCCTAGCACAGATACGCAGTATTTT. It yields the protein CASSLSPTTPPSTDTQYF.

The chain recombines TRBV18 with TRBJ1-4; TRBD1 might be the D (6 bases). Germline assignment: CDR1 KGHSH and CDR2 LQKENI. The V end was cut by 2 bases, the J end by 2 bases, with 15 bases between. This CDR3 is built from 17 residues. CDR3 DNA: TGTGCCAGCTCACCATTCCCTGCAGGGGCTACTAATGAAAAACTGTTTTTT. Translation: CASSPFPAGATNEKLFF.